A selection of T cell receptor beta chains follows, all from one sample in a study of blood T cells in healthy people across ages. TCRdb recomputed calls from the 5' RACE reads with MiXCR, one row per CDR3 protein. The table includes roughly 1,500,000 distinct CDR3 sequences, 42% detected once. Material for sequencing was blood. These receptors originate from a woman aged 18-29 years in good health. Both conserved end residues are trimmed from each CDR3. Expanded clones are given a class, and other clones once, few, many or no size at all.

cdr3_aa | v_call | clone_size | cdr3_length | j_call
ASSLGSRGYEQY | TRBV5-5 | few | 12 | TRBJ2-7
ATYSQAPLFYGYT | TRBV28 | . | 13 | TRBJ1-2
ASSQRTGGFDEKLF | TRBV7-9 | few | 14 | TRBJ1-4
ASSQDRQGALEQY | TRBV3-1 | few | 13 | TRBJ2-5
ASSHGSRGHGYT | TRBV14 | . | 12 | TRBJ1-2
ASTADSYYEQY | TRBV25-1 | few | 11 | .
ASRPTGIEQY | TRBV12-3/TRBV12-4 | . | 10 | TRBJ2-5
ASSLEIRVTYYGYT | TRBV5-6 | . | 14 | TRBJ1-2
SAPGLVYNEQF | TRBV20-1 | . | 11 | TRBJ2-1
ASSSPGTSGDFSADTQY | TRBV12-3/TRBV12-4 | . | 17 | TRBJ2-3
ASGLTGWGTEAF | TRBV12-5 | . | 12 | TRBJ1-1
ASSGEGSGPYEQY | TRBV9 | . | 13 | TRBJ2-7
ASSERQGGTGELF | TRBV6-1 | . | 13 | TRBJ2-2
ASSPSHYEQY | TRBV12-3/TRBV12-4 | medium-sized | 10 | TRBJ2-7
AIRDWDNGPYYEQY | TRBV10-3 | . | 14 | TRBJ2-7
SARRGGGRQEKLF | TRBV20-1 | . | 13 | TRBJ1-4
ASSPRALDNNQPQH | TRBV18 | once | 14 | TRBJ1-5
ATSGQPQETQY | TRBV24-1 | few | 11 | TRBJ2-5
ASSQQGSTSTDTQY | TRBV12-3/TRBV12-4 | . | 14 | TRBJ2-3
SAQGPGNTIY | TRBV20-1 | few | 10 | TRBJ1-3
AISQQGISYEQY | TRBV3-1 | . | 12 | TRBJ2-7
SARAGGLAGNEQY | TRBV20-1 | . | 13 | TRBJ2-7
ASSIPASGSLYEQY | TRBV12-3/TRBV12-4 | . | 14 | TRBJ2-7
AISDGRGGNQPQH | TRBV10-3 | . | 13 | TRBJ1-5
ASSRVLTGNEKLF | TRBV6-6 | . | 13 | TRBJ1-4
ASSRPRGGPSTDTQY | TRBV7-3 | few | 15 | TRBJ2-3
ASSQEGGDKAF | TRBV4-2 | . | 11 | TRBJ1-1
ASSSRDSRAYEQY | TRBV11-2 | . | 13 | TRBJ2-7
AGSPPVVTGGQPQH | TRBV28 | once | 14 | TRBJ1-5
ASSAPGRDGYT | TRBV5-1 | . | 11 | TRBJ1-2
ASSRGQGRTTEAF | TRBV6-5 | . | 13 | TRBJ1-1
ASSLAPRDRSPYEQY | TRBV12-3/TRBV12-4 | . | 15 | TRBJ2-7
ASSSGGVTQY | TRBV7-7 | . | 10 | TRBJ2-4
AISQSGSGVDTQY | TRBV10-3 | . | 13 | TRBJ2-3
ASSVGASGAIYEQY | TRBV9 | few | 14 | TRBJ2-7
AISEGIGPEGEQF | TRBV10-3 | . | 13 | TRBJ2-1
AVSGTGPPTYEQY | TRBV28 | . | 13 | TRBJ2-7
ASSLGQVNSYEQY | TRBV7-9 | few | 13 | TRBJ2-7
ASSPRAGQETQY | TRBV13 | few | 12 | TRBJ2-5
ASSALAGGPSNEQY | TRBV6-4 | . | 14 | TRBJ2-5
ASSLTQSEQY | TRBV7-2 | many | 10 | TRBJ2-7
ASSQEFQEAINEQF | TRBV4-1 | . | 14 | TRBJ2-1
ASSVGRVNTGELF | TRBV6-1 | few | 13 | TRBJ2-2
AISEGVPYNSPLH | TRBV10-3 | . | 13 | TRBJ1-6
SASSSRGLSDTQY | TRBV20-1 | . | 13 | TRBJ2-3
SACAIRTEGNTIY | TRBV20-1 | . | 13 | TRBJ1-3
ASSLGSPNEQY | TRBV12-3/TRBV12-4 | many | 11 | TRBJ2-7
ASSPHVSTDEQY | TRBV9 | few | 12 | TRBJ2-7
ASSLASGTGNHEQF | TRBV7-2 | . | 14 | TRBJ2-1
ASGTVQETQY | TRBV2 | . | 10 | TRBJ2-5
ASSPPGDGYEQY | TRBV12-3/TRBV12-4 | few | 12 | TRBJ2-7